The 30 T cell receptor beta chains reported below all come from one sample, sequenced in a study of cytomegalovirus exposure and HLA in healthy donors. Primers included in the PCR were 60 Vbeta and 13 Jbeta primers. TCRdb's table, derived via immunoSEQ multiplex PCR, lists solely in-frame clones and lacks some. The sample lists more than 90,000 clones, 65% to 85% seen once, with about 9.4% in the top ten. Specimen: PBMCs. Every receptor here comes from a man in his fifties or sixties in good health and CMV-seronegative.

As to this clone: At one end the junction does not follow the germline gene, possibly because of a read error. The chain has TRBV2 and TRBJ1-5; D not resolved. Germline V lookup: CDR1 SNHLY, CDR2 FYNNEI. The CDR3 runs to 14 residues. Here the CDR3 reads CASSAEYSNQPQHF. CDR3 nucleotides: TGTGCCAGCAGTGCGGAATATAGCAATCAGCCCCAGCATTTC.

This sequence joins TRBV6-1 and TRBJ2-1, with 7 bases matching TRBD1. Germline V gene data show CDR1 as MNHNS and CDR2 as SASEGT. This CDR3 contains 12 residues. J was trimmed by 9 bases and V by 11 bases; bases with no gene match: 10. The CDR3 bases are TGTGCCTATCAGGGGGTAGGGGGTGAGCAGTTCTTC. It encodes CAYQGVGGEQFF.

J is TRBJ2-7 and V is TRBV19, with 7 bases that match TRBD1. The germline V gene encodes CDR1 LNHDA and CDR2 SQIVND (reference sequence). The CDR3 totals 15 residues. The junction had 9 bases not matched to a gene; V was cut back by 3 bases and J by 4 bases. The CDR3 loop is CASSMHNRGIYEQYF. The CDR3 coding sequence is TGTGCCAGTAGTATGCACAACAGGGGAATTTACGAGCAGTACTTC. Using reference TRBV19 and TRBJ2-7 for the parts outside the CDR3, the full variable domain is DGGITQSPKYLFRKEGQNVTLSCEQNLNHDAMYWYRQDPGQGLRLIYYSQIVNDFQKGDIAEGYSVSREKKESFPLTVTSAQKNPTAFYLCASSMHNRGIYEQYFGPGTRLTVT.

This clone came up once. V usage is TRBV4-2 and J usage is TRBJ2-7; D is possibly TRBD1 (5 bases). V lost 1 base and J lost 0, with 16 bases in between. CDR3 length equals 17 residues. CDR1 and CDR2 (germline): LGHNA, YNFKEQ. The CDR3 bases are TGTGCCAGCAGCCAAGCGACAGCCGTCTCGCTCTCCTACGAGCAGTACTTC. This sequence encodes CASSQATAVSLSYEQYF.

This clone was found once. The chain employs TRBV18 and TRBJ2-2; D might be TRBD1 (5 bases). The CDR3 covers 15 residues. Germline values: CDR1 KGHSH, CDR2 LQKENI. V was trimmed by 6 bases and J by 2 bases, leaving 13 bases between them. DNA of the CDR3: TGTGCCAGCTCCCTCAGGGAAGGTAACACCGGGGAGCTGTTTTTT. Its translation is CASSLREGNTGELFF. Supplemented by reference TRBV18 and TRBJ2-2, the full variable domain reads NAGVMQNPRHLVRRRGQEARLRCSPMKGHSHVYWYRQLPEEGLKFMVYLQKENIIDESGMPKERFSAEFPKEGPSILRIQQVVRGDSAAYFCASSLREGNTGELFFGEGSRLTVL.

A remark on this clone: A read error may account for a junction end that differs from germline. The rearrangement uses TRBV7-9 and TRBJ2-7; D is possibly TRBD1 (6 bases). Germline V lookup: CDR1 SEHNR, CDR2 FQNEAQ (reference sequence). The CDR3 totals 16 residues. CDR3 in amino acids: CSSSPGFRTADYEQYF. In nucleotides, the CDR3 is TGTTCCAGCAGCCCAGGATTTCGGACAGCAGATTACGAGCAGTACTTC. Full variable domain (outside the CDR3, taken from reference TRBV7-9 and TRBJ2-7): DTGVSQNPRHKITKRGQNVTFRCDPISEHNRLYWYRQTLGQGPEFLTYFQNEAQLEKSRLLSDRFSAERPKGSFSTLEIQRTEQGDSAMYLCSSSPGFRTADYEQYFGPGTRLTVT.

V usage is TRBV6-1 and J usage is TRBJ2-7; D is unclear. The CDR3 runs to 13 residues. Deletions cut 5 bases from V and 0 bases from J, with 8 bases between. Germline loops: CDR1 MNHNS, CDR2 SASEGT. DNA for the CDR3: TGTGCCAGCAGTCTGACACCCTCCTACGAGCAGTACTTC. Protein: CASSLTPSYEQYF.

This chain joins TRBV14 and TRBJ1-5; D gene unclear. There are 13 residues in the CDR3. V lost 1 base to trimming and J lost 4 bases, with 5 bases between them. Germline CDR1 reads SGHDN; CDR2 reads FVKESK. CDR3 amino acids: CASSQGLNQPQHF. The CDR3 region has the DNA TGTGCCAGCAGCCAAGGACTTAATCAGCCCCAGCATTTT.

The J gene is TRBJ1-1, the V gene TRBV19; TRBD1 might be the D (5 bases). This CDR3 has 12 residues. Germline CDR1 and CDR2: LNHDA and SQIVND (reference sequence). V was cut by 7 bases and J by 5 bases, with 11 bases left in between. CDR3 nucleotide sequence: TGTGCCAGTACTTTTCGGGGGACTGAAGCTTTCTTT. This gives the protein CASTFRGTEAFF.

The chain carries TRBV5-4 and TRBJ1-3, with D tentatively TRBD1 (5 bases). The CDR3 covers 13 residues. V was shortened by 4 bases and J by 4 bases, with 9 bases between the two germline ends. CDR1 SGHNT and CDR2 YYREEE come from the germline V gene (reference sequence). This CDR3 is CASSPDRGNTIYF. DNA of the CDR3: TGTGCCAGCAGCCCCGACAGAGGAAACACCATATATTTT.

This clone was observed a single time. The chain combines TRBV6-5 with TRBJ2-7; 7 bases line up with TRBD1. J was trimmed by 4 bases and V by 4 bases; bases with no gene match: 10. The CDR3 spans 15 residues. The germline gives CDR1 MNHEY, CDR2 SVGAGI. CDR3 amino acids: CASSSPRTGRYEQYF. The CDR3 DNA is TGTGCCAGCAGTTCCCCTAGGACAGGAAGGTACGAGCAGTACTTC.

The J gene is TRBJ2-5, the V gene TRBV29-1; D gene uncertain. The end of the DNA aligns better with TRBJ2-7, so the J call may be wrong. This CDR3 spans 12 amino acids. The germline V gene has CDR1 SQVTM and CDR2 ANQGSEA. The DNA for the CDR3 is TGCAGCGTTGCCGGCGGCCACTACGAGCAGTACTTC. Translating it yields CSVAGGHYEQYF.

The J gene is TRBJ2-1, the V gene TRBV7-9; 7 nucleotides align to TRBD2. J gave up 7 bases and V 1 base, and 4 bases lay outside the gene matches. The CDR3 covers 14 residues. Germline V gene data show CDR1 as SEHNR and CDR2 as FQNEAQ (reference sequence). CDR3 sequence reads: CASSLVRGGNEQFF. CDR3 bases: TGTGCCAGCAGCTTAGTTCGGGGAGGGAATGAGCAGTTCTTC.

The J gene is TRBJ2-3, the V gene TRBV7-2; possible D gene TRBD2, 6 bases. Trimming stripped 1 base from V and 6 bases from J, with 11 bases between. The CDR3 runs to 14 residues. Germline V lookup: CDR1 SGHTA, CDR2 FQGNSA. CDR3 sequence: CASSLGGGRDTQYF. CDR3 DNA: TGTGCCAGCAGCTTAGGTGGAGGGCGGGATACGCAGTATTTT.

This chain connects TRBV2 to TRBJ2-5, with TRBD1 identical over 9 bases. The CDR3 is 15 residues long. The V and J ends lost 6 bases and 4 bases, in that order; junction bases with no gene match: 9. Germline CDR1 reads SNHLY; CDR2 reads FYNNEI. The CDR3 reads CASSSDRGGVETQYF. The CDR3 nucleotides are TGTGCCAGCAGCTCGGACAGGGGAGGAGTAGAGACCCAGTACTTC.

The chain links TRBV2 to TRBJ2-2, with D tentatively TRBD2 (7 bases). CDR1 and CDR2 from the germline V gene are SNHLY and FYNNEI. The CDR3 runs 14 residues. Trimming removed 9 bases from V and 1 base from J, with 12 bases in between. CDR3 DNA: TGTGCCAGGGGCGGGGGCGGGAACACCGGGGAGCTGTTTTTT. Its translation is CARGGGGNTGELFF.

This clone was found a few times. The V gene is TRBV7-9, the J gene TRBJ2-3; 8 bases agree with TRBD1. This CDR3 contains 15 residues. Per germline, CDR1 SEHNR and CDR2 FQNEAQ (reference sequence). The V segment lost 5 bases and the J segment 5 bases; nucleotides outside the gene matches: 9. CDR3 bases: TGTGCCAGCAGCCGACAGGGGACCCCTAAAGATACGCAGTATTTT. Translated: CASSRQGTPKDTQYF. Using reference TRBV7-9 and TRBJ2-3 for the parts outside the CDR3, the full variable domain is DTGVSQNPRHKITKRGQNVTFRCDPISEHNRLYWYRQTLGQGPEFLTYFQNEAQLEKSRLLSDRFSAERPKGSFSTLEIQRTEQGDSAMYLCASSRQGTPKDTQYFGPGTRLTVL.

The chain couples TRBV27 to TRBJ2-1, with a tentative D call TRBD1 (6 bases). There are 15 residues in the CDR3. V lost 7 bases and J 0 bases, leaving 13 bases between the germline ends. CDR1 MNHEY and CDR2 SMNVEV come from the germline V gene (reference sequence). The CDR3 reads CASTRTDSSYNEQFF. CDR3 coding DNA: TGTGCCAGCACCCGGACGGACAGCTCCTACAATGAGCAGTTCTTC.

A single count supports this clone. The CDR3 sequence is CASSSTLQGGYGYTF. In DNA, the CDR3 is TGTGCCAGCAGCTCGACTCTACAGGGCGGCTATGGCTACACCTTC. The rearrangement uses TRBV7-9 and TRBJ1-2, with a tentative D call TRBD1 (6 bases). The CDR3 is made up of 15 amino acids. In germline, CDR1 is SEHNR, CDR2 FQNEAQ (reference sequence). Trimming took 4 bases from V and 4 from J, leaving 16 bases between them.

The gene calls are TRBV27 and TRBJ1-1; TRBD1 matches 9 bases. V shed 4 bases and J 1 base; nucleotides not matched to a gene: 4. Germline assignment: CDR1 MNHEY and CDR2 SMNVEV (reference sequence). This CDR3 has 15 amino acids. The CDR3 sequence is CASSSQDRGNTEAFF. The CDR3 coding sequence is TGTGCCAGCAGTTCCCAGGACAGGGGGAACACTGAAGCTTTCTTT.

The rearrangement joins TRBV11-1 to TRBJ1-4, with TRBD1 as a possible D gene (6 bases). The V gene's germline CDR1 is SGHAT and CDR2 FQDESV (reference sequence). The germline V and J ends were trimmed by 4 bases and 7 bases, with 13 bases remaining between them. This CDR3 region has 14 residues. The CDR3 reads CASSSGTRSEKLFF. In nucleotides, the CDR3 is TGTGCCAGCAGCTCCGGGACACGGAGTGAAAAACTGTTTTTT.

The DNA for the CDR3 is TGTGCCAGCAGTGAACCACTAGCGGGAGTTCGGGACGAGCAGTACTTC. Its protein product is CASSEPLAGVRDEQYF. This chain uses TRBV6-1 with TRBJ2-7, with TRBD2 identical over 11 bases. Losses at the gene ends were 2 bases for V and 5 bases for J; bases not matched to a gene: 8. The CDR3 spans 16 residues. Germline loops: CDR1 MNHNS, CDR2 SASEGT.

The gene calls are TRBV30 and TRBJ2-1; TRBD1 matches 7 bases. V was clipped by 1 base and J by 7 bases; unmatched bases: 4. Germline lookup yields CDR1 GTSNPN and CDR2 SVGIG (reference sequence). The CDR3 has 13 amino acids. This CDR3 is CAWSGDRENEQFF. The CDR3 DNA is TGTGCCTGGAGTGGGGACAGAGAAAATGAGCAGTTCTTC.

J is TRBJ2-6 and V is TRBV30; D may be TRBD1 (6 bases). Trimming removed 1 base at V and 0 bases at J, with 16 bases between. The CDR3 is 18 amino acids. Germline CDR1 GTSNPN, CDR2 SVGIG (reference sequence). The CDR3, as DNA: TGTGCCTGGAGTGCACCAGGGGAATCCCCCTCTGGGGCCAACGTCCTGACTTTC. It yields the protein CAWSAPGESPSGANVLTF.

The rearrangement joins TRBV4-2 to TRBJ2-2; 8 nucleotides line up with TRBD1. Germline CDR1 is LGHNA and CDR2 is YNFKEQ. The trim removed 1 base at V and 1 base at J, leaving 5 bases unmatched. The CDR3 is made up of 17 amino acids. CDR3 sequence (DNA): TGTGCCAGCAGCCAAGTTGTCAGGGGGCAGAACACCGGGGAGCTGTTTTTT. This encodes CASSQVVRGQNTGELFF.

The CDR3: CASSEGDSLSNTEAFF. The CDR3, as DNA: TGTGCCAGCAGCGAGGGGGACAGCCTCTCGAACACTGAAGCTTTCTTT. This sequence joins TRBV9 and TRBJ1-1, with 7 bases matching TRBD1. CDR3 size: 16 residues. Germline CDR1 reads SGDLS; CDR2 reads YYNGEE. Trimming took 3 bases from V and 1 from J; bases not matched to a gene: 9.

For the CDR3, the DNA is TGTGCCAGCAGTAGATCCGGGACAGGGTTCCCAGATACGCAGTATTTT. Its translation is CASSRSGTGFPDTQYF. This chain links TRBV28 with TRBJ2-3, with 9 nucleotides matching TRBD1. After removal of 5 bases from V and 4 bases from J, the junction contained 10 bases not matched to a gene. Germline-derived CDR1 and CDR2 are MDHEN and SYDVKM. The CDR3 sequence is 16 residues long.

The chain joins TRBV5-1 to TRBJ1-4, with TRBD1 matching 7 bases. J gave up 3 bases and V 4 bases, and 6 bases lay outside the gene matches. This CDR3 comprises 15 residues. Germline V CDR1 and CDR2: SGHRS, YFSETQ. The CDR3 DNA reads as TGCGCCAGCAGCCTGACAGGGATGTCTAATGAAAAACTGTTTTTT. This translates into CASSLTGMSNEKLFF.

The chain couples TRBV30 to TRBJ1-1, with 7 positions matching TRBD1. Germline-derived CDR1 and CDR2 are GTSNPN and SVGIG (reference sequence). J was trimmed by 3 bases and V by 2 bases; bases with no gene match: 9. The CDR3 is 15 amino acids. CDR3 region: CAWSLMRGRDTEAFF. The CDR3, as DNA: TGTGCCTGGAGTCTTATGAGGGGGCGAGACACTGAAGCTTTCTTT.

The CDR3 is CASSFAQGVHEQYF. Here the CDR3 DNA reads TGTGCCAGCAGTTTCGCACAGGGTGTCCACGAGCAGTACTTC. This sequence joins TRBV28 and TRBJ2-7, with D possibly TRBD1 on 6 matching bases. Germline values: CDR1 MDHEN, CDR2 SYDVKM. The CDR3 has 14 residues. The V end lost 3 bases, the J end lost 5 bases, and 14 bases lay between the germline ends.